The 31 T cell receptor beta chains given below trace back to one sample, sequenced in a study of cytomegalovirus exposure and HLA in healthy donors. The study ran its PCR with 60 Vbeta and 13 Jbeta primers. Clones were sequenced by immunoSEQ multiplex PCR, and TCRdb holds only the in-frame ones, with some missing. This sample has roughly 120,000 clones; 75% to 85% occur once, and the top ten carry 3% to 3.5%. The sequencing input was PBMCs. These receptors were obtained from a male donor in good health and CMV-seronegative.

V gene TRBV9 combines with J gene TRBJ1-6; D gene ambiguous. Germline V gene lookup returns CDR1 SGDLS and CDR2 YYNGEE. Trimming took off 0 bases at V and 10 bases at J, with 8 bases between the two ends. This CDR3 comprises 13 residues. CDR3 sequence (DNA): TGTGCCAGCAGCGTAGCACCCGGGTCACCCCTCCACTTT. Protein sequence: CASSVAPGSPLHF.

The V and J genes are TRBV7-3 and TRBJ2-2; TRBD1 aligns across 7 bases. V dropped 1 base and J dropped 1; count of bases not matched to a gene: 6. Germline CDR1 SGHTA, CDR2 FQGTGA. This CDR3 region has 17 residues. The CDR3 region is CASSLRGWDRNTGELFF. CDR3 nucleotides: TGTGCCAGCAGCTTAAGGGGATGGGACAGGAACACCGGGGAGCTGTTTTTT.

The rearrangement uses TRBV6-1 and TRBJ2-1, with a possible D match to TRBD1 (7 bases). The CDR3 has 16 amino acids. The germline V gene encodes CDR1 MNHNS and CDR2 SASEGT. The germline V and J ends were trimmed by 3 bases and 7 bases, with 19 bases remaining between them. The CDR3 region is CASSDGRGAGRNEQFF. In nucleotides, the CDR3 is TGTGCCAGCAGTGATGGCAGGGGGGCGGGGAGGAATGAGCAGTTCTTC.

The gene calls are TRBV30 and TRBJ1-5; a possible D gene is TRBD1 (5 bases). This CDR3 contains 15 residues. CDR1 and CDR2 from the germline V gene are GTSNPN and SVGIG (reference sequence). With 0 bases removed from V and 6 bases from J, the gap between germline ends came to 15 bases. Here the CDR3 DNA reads TGTGCCTGGAGTGTACGTCAAGGGGCTGGTCAGCCCCAGCATTTT. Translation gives CAWSVRQGAGQPQHF.

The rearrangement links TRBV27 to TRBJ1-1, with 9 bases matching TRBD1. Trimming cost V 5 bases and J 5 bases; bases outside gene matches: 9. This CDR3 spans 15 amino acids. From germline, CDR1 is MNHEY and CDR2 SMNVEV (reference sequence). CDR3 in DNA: TGTGCCAGCAGTCCCGGGACAGGGCGAAATACTGAAGCTTTCTTT. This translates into CASSPGTGRNTEAFF.

CDR3 residues: CASSPGGGGEQYF. CDR3 nucleotides: TGTGCCAGCAGTCCGGGGGGGGGAGGGGAGCAGTACTTC. This chain joins TRBV9 and TRBJ2-7; 8 bases map to TRBD2. This CDR3 is built from 13 residues. V was pared by 5 bases and J by 7 bases, with 8 bases of the junction left unmatched. In germline, CDR1 is SGDLS, CDR2 YYNGEE.

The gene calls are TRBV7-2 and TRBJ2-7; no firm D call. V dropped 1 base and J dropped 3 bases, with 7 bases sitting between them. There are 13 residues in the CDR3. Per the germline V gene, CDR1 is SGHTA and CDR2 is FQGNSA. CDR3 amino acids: CASSLDLIYEQYF. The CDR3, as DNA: TGTGCCAGCAGCTTAGACCTAATCTACGAGCAGTACTTC.

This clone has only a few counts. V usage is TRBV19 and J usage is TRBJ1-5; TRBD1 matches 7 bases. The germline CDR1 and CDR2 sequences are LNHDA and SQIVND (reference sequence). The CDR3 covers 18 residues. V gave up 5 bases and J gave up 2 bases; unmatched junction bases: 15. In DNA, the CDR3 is TGTGCCAGTAGTGACAGGGTTCCCTCCCCTTATGGCAATCAGCCCCAGCATTTT. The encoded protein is CASSDRVPSPYGNQPQHF.

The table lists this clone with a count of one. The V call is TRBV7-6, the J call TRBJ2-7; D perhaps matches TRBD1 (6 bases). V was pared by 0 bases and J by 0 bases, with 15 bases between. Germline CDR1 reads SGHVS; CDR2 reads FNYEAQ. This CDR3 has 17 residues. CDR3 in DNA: TGTGCCAGCAGCTTAGCAGTTGGCCAGGGGAGCTCCTACGAGCAGTACTTC. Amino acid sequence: CASSLAVGQGSSYEQYF.

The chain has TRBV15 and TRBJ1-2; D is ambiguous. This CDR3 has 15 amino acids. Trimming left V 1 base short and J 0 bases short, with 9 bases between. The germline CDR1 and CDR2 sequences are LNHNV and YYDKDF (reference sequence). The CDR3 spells CATSRGGQTNYGYTF. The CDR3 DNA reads TGTGCCACCAGCAGAGGAGGGCAGACTAACTATGGCTACACCTTC.

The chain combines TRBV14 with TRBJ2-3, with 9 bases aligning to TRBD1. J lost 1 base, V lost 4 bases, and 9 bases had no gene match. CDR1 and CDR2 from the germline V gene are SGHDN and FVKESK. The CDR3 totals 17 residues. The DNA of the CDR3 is TGTGCCAGCAGCCGCACAGGGGGCATCGTGGGCACAGATACGCAGTATTTT. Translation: CASSRTGGIVGTDTQYF.

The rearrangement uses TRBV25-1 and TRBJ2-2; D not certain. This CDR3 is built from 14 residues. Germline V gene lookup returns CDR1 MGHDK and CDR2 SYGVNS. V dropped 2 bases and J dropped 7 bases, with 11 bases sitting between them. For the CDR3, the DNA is TGTGCCAGCAGTGAAAGTTTCTATTACGGGGAGCTGTTTTTT. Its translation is CASSESFYYGELFF.

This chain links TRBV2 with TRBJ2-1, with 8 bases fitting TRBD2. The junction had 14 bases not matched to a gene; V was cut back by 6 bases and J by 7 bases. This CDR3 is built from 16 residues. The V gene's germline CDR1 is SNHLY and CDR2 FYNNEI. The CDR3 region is CASSPPGQRELNEQFF. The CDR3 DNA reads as TGTGCCAGCAGCCCCCCGGGCCAGCGGGAGTTGAATGAGCAGTTCTTC.

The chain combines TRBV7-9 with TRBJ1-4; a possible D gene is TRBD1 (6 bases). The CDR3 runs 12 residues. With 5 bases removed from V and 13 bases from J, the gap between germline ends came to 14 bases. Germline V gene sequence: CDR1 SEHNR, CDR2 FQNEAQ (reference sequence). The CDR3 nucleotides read TGTGCCAGCAGCGACCAGGACAGCGTACTGTTTTTT. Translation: CASSDQDSVLFF.

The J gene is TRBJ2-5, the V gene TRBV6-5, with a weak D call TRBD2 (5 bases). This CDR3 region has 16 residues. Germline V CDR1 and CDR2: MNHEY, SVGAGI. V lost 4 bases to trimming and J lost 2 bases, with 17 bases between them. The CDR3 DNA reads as TGTGCCAGCAGTTTGGATCTGGCCAGACTACAAGAGACCCAGTACTTC. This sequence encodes CASSLDLARLQETQYF.

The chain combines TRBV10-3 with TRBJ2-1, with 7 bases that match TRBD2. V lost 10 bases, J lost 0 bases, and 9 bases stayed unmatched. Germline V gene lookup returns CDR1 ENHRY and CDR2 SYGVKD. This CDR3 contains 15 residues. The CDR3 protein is CATESGKSSYNEQFF. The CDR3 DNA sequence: TGTGCCACAGAGAGCGGGAAGAGCTCCTACAATGAGCAGTTCTTC.

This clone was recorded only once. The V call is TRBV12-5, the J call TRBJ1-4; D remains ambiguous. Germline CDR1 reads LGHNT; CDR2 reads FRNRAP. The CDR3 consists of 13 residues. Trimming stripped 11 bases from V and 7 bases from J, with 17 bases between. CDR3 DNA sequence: TGTGCTTTTACTCCCCCGGTTGGTGAAAAACTGTTTTTT. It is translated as CAFTPPVGEKLFF.

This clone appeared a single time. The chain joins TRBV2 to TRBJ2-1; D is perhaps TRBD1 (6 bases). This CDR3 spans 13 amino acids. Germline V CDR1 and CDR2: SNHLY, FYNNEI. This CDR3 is CASRGYSYNEQFF. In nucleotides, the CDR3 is TGTGCGTCCAGGGGCTACTCCTACAATGAGCAGTTCTTC.

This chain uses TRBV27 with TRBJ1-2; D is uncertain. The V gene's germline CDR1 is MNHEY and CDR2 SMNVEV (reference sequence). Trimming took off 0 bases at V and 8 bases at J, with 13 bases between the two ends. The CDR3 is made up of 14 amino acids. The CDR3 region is CASSLSWRAGGYTF. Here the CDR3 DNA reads TGTGCCAGCAGTTTATCGTGGAGGGCAGGAGGCTACACCTTC.

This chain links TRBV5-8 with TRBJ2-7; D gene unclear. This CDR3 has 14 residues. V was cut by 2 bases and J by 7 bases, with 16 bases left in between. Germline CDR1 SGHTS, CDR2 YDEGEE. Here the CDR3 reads CASSLVRTRWEQYF. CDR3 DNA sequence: TGTGCCAGCAGCTTAGTCCGTACACGCTGGGAGCAGTACTTC. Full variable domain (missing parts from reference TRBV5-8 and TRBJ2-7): EAGVTQSPTHLIKTRGQQATLRCSPISGHTSVYWYQQALGLGLQFLLWYDEGEERNRGNFPPRFSGRQFPNYSSELNVNALELEDSALYLCASSLVRTRWEQYFGPGTRLTVT.

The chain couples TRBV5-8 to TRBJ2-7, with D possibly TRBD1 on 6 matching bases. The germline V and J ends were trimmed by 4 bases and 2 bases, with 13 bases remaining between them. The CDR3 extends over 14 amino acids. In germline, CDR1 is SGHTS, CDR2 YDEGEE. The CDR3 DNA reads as TGTGCCAGCAGCCCCAGGACAGCAGCCTACGAGCAGTACTTC. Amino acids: CASSPRTAAYEQYF.

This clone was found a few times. The CDR3 DNA reads TGTGCCAGCAGTCCCGGGGGGCATGAAGCTTTCTTT. This codes for CASSPGGHEAFF. The rearrangement links TRBV28 to TRBJ1-1; TRBD1 is a possible D gene (6 bases). Trimming stripped 5 bases from V and 7 bases from J, with 11 bases between. Germline V gene data show CDR1 as MDHEN and CDR2 as SYDVKM. The CDR3 extends over 12 amino acids.

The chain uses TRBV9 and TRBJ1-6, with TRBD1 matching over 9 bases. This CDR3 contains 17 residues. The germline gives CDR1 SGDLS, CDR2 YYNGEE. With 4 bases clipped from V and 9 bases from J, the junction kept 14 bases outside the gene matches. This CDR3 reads CASSPQSGQGLGSPLHF. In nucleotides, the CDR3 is TGTGCCAGCAGCCCGCAGTCAGGACAGGGGTTAGGTTCACCCCTCCACTTT.

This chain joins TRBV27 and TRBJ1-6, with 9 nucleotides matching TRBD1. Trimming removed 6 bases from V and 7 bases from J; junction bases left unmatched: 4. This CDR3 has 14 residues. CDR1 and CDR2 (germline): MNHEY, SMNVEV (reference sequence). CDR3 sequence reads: CASSFGQGNSPLHF. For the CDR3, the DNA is TGTGCCAGCAGCTTCGGACAGGGGAATTCACCCCTCCACTTT.

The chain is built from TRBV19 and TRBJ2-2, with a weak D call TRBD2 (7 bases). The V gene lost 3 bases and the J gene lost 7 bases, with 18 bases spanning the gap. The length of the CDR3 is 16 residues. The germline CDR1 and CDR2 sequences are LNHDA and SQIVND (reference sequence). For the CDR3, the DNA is TGTGCCAGTAGTATCGCCCTAGCGGCGACAGGCGGGGAGCTGTTTTTT. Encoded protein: CASSIALAATGGELFF.

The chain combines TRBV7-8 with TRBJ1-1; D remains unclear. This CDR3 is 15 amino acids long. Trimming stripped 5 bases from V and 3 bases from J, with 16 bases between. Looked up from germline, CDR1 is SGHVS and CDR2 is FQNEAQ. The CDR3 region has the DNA TGTGCCAGCAGCCCCGGCGTAGGGCGGGACACTGAAGCTTTCTTT. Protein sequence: CASSPGVGRDTEAFF.

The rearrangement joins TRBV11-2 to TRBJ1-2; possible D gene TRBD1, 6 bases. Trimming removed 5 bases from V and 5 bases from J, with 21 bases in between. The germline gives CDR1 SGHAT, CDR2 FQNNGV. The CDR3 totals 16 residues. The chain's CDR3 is CASSTLTGSTRYGYTF. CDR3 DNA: TGTGCCAGCAGCACCTTGACAGGCTCAACGAGGTATGGCTACACCTTC.

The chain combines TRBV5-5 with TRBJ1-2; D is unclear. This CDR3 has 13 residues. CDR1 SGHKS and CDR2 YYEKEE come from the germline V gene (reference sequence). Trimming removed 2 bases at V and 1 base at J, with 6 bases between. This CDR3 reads CASSFGSNYGYTF. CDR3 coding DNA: TGTGCCAGCAGCTTTGGCAGTAACTATGGCTACACCTTC.

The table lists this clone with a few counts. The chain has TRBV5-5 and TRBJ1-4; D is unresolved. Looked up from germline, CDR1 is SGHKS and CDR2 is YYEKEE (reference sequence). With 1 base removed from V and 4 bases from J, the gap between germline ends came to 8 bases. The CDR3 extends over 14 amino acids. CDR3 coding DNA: TGTGCCAGCAGCTTGCGAGGGCTTAATGAAAAACTGTTTTTT. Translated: CASSLRGLNEKLFF. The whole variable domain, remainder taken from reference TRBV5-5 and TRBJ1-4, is DAGVTQSPTHLIKTRGQQVTLRCSPISGHKSVSWYQQVLGQGPQFIFQYYEKEERGRGNFPDRFSARQFPNYSSELNVNALLLGDSALYLCASSLRGLNEKLFFGSGTQLSVL.

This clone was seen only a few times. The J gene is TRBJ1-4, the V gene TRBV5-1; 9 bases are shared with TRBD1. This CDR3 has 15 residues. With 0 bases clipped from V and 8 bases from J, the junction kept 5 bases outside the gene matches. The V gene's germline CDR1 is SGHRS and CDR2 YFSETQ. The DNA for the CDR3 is TGCGCCAGCAGCTTGGACGGGACAGGGTACGAAAAACTGTTTTTT. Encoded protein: CASSLDGTGYEKLFF.

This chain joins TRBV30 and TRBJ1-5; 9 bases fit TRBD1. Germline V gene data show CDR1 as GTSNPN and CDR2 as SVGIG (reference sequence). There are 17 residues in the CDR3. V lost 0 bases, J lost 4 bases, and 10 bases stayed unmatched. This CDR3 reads CAWSVPLDRGLNQPQHF. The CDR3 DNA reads TGTGCCTGGAGTGTACCTTTGGACAGGGGACTGAATCAGCCCCAGCATTTT.